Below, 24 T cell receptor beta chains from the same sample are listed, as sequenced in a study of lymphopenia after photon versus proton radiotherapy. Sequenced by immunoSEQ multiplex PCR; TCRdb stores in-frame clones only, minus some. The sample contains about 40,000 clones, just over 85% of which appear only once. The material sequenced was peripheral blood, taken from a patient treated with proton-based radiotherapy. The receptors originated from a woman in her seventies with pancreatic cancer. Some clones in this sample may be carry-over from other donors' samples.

The CDR3 nucleotides read TGCGCCAGCAGCTTGGGGGGGGGAGGGAGCGACGAGCAGTACTTC. Translated, it gives CASSLGGGGSDEQYF. V gene TRBV5-1 combines with J gene TRBJ2-7; TRBD2 matches at 7 bases. Germline V gene lookup returns CDR1 SGHRS and CDR2 YFSETQ. The CDR3 spans 15 residues. V was clipped by 0 bases and J by 5 bases; unmatched bases: 8. Combining the CDR3 with reference TRBV5-1 and TRBJ2-7 gives the whole variable domain KAGVTQTPRYLIKTRGQQVTLSCSPISGHRSVSWYQQTPGQGLQFLFEYFSETQRNKGNFPGRFSGRQFSNSRSEMNVSTLELGDSALYLCASSLGGGGSDEQYFGPGTRLTVT.

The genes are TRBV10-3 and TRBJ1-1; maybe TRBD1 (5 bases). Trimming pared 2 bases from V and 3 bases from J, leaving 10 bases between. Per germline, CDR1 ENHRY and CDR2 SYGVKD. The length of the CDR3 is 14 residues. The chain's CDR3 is CAISERGEDTEAFF. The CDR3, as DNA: TGTGCCATCAGTGAGAGAGGGGAGGACACTGAAGCTTTCTTT.

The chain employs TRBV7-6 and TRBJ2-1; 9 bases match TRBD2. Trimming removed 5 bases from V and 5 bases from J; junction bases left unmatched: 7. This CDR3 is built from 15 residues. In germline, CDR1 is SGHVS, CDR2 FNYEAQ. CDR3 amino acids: CASSPRTSADNEQFF. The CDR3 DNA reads TGTGCCAGCAGCCCTCGGACTAGCGCCGACAATGAGCAGTTCTTC.

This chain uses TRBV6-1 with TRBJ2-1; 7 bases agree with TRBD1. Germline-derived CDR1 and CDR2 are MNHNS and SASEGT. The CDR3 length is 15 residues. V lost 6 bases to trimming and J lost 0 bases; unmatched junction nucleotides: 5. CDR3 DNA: TGTGCCAGCAGGCCGGGACAGAACTCCTACAATGAGCAGTTCTTC. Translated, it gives CASRPGQNSYNEQFF.

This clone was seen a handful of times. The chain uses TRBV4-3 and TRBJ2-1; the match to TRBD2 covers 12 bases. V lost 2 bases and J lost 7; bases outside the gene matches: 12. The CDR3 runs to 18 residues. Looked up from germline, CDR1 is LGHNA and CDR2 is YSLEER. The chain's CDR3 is CASSQNRGGLAGGNEQFF. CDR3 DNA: TGCGCCAGCAGCCAAAACCGGGGCGGGCTAGCGGGAGGGAATGAGCAGTTCTTC.

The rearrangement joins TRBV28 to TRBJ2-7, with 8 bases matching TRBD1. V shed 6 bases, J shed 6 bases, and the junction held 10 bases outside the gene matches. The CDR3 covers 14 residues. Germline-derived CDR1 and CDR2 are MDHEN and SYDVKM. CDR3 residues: CASRRTGTVLEQYF. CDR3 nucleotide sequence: TGTGCCAGCAGAAGGACAGGGACGGTCCTCGAGCAGTACTTC.

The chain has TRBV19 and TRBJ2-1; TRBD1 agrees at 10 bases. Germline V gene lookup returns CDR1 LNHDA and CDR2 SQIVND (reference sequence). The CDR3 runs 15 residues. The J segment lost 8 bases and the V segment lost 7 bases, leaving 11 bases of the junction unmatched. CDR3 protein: CASTLRDRGIYEQFF. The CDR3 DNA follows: TGTGCCAGTACTCTCCGGGACAGGGGAATATATGAGCAGTTCTTC.

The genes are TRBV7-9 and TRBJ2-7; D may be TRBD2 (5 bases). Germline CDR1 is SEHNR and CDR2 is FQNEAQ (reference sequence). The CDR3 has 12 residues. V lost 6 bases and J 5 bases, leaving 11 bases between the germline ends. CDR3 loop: CASRSEGDEQYF. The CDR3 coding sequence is TGTGCCAGCAGGTCCGAGGGTGACGAGCAGTACTTC.

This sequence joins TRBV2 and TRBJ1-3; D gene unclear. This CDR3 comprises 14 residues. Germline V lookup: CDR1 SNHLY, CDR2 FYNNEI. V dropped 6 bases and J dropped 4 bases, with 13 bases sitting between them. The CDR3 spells CASSETKNGNTIYF. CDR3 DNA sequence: TGTGCCAGCAGCGAGACCAAGAACGGAAACACCATATATTTT. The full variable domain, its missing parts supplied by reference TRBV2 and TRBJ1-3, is EPEVTQTPSHQVTQMGQEVILRCVPISNHLYFYWYRQILGQKVEFLVSFYNNEISEKSEIFDDQFSVERPDGSNFTLKIRSTKLEDSAMYFCASSETKNGNTIYFGEGSWLTVV.

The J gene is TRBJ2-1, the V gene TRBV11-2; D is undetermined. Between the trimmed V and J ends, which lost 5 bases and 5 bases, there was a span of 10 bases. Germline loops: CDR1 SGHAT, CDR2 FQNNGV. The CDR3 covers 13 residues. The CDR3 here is CASSQYPDNEQFF. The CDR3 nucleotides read TGTGCCAGCAGCCAGTACCCGGACAATGAGCAGTTCTTC.

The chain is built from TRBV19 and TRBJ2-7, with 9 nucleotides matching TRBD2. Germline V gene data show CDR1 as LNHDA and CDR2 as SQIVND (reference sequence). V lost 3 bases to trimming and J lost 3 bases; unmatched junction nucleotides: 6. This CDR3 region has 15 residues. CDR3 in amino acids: CASSISSGIDYEQYF. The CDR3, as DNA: TGTGCCAGTAGTATCTCTAGCGGGATAGACTACGAGCAGTACTTC.

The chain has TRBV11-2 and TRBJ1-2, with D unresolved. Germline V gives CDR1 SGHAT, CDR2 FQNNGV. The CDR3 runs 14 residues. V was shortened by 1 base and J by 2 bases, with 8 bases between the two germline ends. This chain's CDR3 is CASSLGPGNYGYTF. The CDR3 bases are TGTGCCAGCAGCTTAGGCCCCGGGAACTATGGCTACACCTTC.

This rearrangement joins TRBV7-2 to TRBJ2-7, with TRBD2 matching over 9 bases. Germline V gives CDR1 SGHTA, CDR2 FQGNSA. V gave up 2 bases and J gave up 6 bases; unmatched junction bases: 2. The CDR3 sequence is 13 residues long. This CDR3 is CASSLRLAAEQYF. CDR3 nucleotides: TGTGCCAGCAGCTTAAGACTAGCGGCCGAGCAGTACTTC.

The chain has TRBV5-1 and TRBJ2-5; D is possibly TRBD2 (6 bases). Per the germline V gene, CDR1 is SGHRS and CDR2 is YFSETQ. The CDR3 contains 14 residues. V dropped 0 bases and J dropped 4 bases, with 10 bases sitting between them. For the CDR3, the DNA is TGCGCCAGCAGCTTGGGGGAGGCCCTAGAGACCCAGTACTTC. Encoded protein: CASSLGEALETQYF.

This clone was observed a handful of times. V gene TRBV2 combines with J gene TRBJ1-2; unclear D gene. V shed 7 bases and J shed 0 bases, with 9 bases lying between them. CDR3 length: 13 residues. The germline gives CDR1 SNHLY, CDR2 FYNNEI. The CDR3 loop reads CASKGSSNYGYTF. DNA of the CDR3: TGTGCCAGCAAGGGCAGCTCTAACTATGGCTACACCTTC.

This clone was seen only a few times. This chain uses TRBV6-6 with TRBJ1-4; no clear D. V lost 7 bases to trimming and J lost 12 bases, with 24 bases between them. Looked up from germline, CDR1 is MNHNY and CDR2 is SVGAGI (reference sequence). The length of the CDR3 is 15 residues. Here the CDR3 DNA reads TGTGCCAGCACCGACCGGGCGAATCGACAACCTCAACTGTTTTTT. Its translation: CASTDRANRQPQLFF.

The CDR3 protein is CASSLGQGITGELFF. Written as DNA, the CDR3 is TGTGCCAGCAGCTTGGGGCAGGGGATCACCGGGGAGCTGTTTTTT. The chain uses TRBV5-4 and TRBJ2-2; weak D call: TRBD1 (6 bases). Trimming took off 0 bases at V and 4 bases at J, with 10 bases between the two ends. The CDR3 runs to 15 residues. Per germline, CDR1 SGHNT and CDR2 YYREEE (reference sequence). Using reference TRBV5-4 and TRBJ2-2 for the parts outside the CDR3, the full variable domain is ETGVTQSPTHLIKTRGQQVTLRCSSQSGHNTVSWYQQALGQGPQFIFQYYREEENGRGNFPPRFSGLQFPNYSSELNVNALELDDSALYLCASSLGQGITGELFFGEGSRLTVL.

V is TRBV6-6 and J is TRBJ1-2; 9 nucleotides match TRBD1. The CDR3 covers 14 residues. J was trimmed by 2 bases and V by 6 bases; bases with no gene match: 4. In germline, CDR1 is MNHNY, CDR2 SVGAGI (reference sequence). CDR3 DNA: TGTGCCAGCAGGGGGGGACAGGGCAACTATGGCTACACCTTC. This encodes CASRGGQGNYGYTF.

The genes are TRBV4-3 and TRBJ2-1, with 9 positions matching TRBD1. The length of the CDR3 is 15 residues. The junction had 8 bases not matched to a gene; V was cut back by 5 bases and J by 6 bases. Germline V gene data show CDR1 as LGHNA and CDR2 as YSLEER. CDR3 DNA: TGCGCCAGCAGCGACCGGGACAGGGTAATCAATGAGCAGTTCTTC. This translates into CASSDRDRVINEQFF.

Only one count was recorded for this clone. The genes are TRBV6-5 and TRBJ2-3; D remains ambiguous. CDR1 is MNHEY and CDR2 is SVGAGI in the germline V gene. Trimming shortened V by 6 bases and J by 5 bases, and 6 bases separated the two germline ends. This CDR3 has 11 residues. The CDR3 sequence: CASSRLDTQYF. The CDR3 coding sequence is TGTGCCAGCAGCCGCCTAGATACGCAGTATTTT.

The DNA of the CDR3 is TGTGCCAGCAGCTTAGGGCAGGGGCCCAATGAAAAACTGTTTTTT. This sequence encodes CASSLGQGPNEKLFF. This chain joins TRBV7-9 and TRBJ1-4; D is possibly TRBD1 (6 bases). Germline CDR1 is SEHNR and CDR2 is FQNEAQ (reference sequence). Trimming stripped 1 base from V and 5 bases from J, with 11 bases between. The CDR3 has 15 amino acids. Using reference TRBV7-9 and TRBJ1-4 for the parts outside the CDR3, the full variable domain is DTGVSQNPRHKITKRGQNVTFRCDPISEHNRLYWYRQTLGQGPEFLTYFQNEAQLEKSRLLSDRFSAERPKGSFSTLEIQRTEQGDSAMYLCASSLGQGPNEKLFFGSGTQLSVL.

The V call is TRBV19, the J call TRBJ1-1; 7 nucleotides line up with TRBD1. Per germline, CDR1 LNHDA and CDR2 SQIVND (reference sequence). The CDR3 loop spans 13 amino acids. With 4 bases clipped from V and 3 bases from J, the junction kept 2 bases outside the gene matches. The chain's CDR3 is CASSSTGDTEAFF. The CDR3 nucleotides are TGTGCCAGTAGTAGTACAGGGGACACTGAAGCTTTCTTT.

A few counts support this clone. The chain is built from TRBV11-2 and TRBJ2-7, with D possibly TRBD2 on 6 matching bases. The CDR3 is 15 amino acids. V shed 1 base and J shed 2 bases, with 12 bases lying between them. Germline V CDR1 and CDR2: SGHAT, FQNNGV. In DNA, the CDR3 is TGTGCCAGCAGCTTAGGGGAGGCAGCACCCTACGAGCAGTACTTC. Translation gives CASSLGEAAPYEQYF. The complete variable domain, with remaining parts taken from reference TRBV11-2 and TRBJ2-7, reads EAGVAQSPRYKIIEKRQSVAFWCNPISGHATLYWYQQILGQGPKLLIQFQNNGVVDDSQLPKDRFSAERLKGVDSTLKIQPAKLEDSAVYLCASSLGEAAPYEQYFGPGTRLTVT.

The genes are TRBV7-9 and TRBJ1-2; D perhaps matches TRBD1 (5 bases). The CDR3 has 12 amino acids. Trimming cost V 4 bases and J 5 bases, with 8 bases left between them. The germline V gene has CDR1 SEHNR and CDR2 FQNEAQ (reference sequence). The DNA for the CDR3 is TGTGCCAGCAGCTCGGGGACTTATGGCTACACCTTC. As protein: CASSSGTYGYTF.